The 18 T cell receptor beta chains below come from one sample, sequenced in a study of neurological immune-mediated disorders. TCRdb re-analysed the 5' RACE reads in MiXCR, keeping a single row per CDR3 protein. Of 25,000 to 35,000 distinct CDR3 sequences listed, 20% to 25% are singletons. The sequenced material came from PBMCs. The receptors stem from a woman aged 60-70 years in good health.

This clonotype was counted ten times or more. The gene calls are TRBV6-5 and TRBJ2-2, with D unresolved. Germline assignment: CDR1 MNHEY and CDR2 SVGAGI. V lost 3 bases to trimming and J lost 1 base, with 3 bases between them. This CDR3 contains 13 residues. The CDR3 region has the DNA TGTGCCAGCAGTTATCAGAACACCGGGGAGCTGTTTTTT. Encoded protein: CASSYQNTGELFF.

Within the sample, this clonotype is medium-sized. The chain combines TRBV5-1 with TRBJ1-2; 9 bases agree with TRBD1. The J segment lost 7 bases and the V segment lost 0 bases, leaving 7 bases of the junction unmatched. Germline assignment: CDR1 SGHRS and CDR2 YFSETQ. This CDR3 region has 15 residues. The CDR3 nucleotides are TGCGCCAGCAGCTTGGGACTGGACAGGGGAGTTGGCTACACCTTC. It translates to CASSLGLDRGVGYTF.

In its sample, this clonotype was seen a few times. The rearrangement links TRBV11-3 to TRBJ2-4, with 10 nucleotides matching TRBD2. The CDR3 spans 18 residues. Germline V gives CDR1 SGHNT, CDR2 YENEEA. V lost 2 bases, J lost 6 bases, and 13 bases stayed unmatched. CDR3 nucleotide sequence: TGTGCCAGCAGCTTATCCTTCCAGCGGGAGGGCCCGGGAAACATTCAGTACTTC. Translating gives CASSLSFQREGPGNIQYF.

This clonotype occurred many times. This sequence joins TRBV28 and TRBJ2-7; 8 bases fit TRBD2. J gave up 0 bases and V 5 bases, and 3 bases lay outside the gene matches. There are 14 residues in the CDR3. CDR1 is MDHEN and CDR2 is SYDVKM in the germline V gene. The CDR3: CASSLTSGSYEQYF. For the CDR3, the DNA is TGTGCCAGCAGTCTCACTAGCGGCTCCTACGAGCAGTACTTC.

The sample holds many counts of this clonotype. The rearrangement links TRBV27 to TRBJ1-1, with no clear D. There are 15 residues in the CDR3. V was pared by 2 bases and J by 0 bases, with 10 bases between. CDR1 and CDR2 (germline): MNHEY, SMNVEV (reference sequence). DNA for the CDR3: TGTGCCAGCAGTTTAAGGGCAGGATTGAACACTGAAGCTTTCTTT. As protein: CASSLRAGLNTEAFF.

This chain links TRBV3-1 with TRBJ1-2; perhaps TRBD1 as D (5 bases). Trimming left V 5 bases short and J 5 bases short, with 12 bases between. The CDR3 is 13 residues long. In germline, CDR1 is LGHDT, CDR2 YNNKEL (reference sequence). The CDR3 DNA reads as TGTGCCAGCAGCTCCGGGGGAGGATATGGCTACACCTTC. Translated: CASSSGGGYGYTF. Full variable domain (rest looked up from reference TRBV3-1 and TRBJ1-2): DTAVSQTPKYLVTQMGNDKSIKCEQNLGHDTMYWYKQDSKKFLKIMFSYNNKELIINETVPNRFSPKSPDKAHLNLHINSLELGDSAVYFCASSSGGGYGYTFGSGTRLTVV.

There are many counts of this clonotype. The V call is TRBV20-1, the J call TRBJ1-5; the match to TRBD1 covers 7 bases. Germline CDR1 is DFQATT and CDR2 is SNEGSKA (reference sequence). CDR3 length equals 15 residues. J was trimmed by 1 base and V by 6 bases; bases with no gene match: 9. CDR3 region: CSARTGGGSNQPQHF. In DNA, the CDR3 is TGCAGTGCCCGGACAGGTGGGGGGAGCAATCAGCCCCAGCATTTT.

In its sample, this clonotype was seen once. V usage is TRBV6-5 and J usage is TRBJ2-7; no clear D gene. The CDR3 is 12 amino acids. The ends were cut back, 8 bases at V and 6 bases at J, with 14 bases in the middle. Germline V gives CDR1 MNHEY, CDR2 SVGAGI. Here the CDR3 DNA reads TGTGCCAGCCGGGCGGACCCCGTCGAGCAGTACTTC. Its translation is CASRADPVEQYF.

Here the CDR3 reads CASSLNPGQETQYF. DNA for the CDR3: TGTGCCAGCAGCTTGAACCCAGGGCAAGAGACCCAGTACTTC. This chain links TRBV5-6 with TRBJ2-5; maybe TRBD1 (5 bases). Trimming removed 1 base at V and 2 bases at J, with 9 bases between. The CDR3 sequence is 14 residues long. Germline V gene sequence: CDR1 SGHDT, CDR2 YYEEEE.

The chain carries TRBV7-8 and TRBJ1-4, with 7 bases lining up with TRBD1. Germline V CDR1 and CDR2: SGHVS, FQNEAQ. The length of the CDR3 is 15 residues. The ends lost 1 base at V and 14 bases at J; junction bases unmatched: 13. The CDR3 coding sequence is TGTGCCAGCAGCTTAGAGGACAGGATGGAAGGAAATCTGTTTTTT. This translates into CASSLEDRMEGNLFF.

V and J are TRBV28 and TRBJ2-1; D tentatively fits TRBD1 or TRBD2 (5 bases each). V was clipped by 1 base and J by 0 bases, with 10 bases between them. The CDR3 has 16 residues. Germline CDR1 MDHEN, CDR2 SYDVKM. The CDR3 is CASSLYAGSSYNEQFF. The CDR3 region has the DNA TGTGCCAGCAGTTTATACGCAGGGAGCTCCTACAATGAGCAGTTCTTC.

The CDR3, as DNA: TGCGCCAGCAGCCGGGACGTCGGCCGTGGGGAGACCCAGTACTTC. It specifies CASSRDVGRGETQYF. J is TRBJ2-5 and V is TRBV5-1; D is tentatively TRBD1 or TRBD2 (5 bases each). V lost 4 bases to trimming and J lost 5 bases, with 18 bases between them. CDR3 size: 15 residues. CDR1 is SGHRS and CDR2 is YFSETQ in the germline V gene. Full variable domain (outside the CDR3, taken from reference TRBV5-1 and TRBJ2-5): KAGVTQTPRYLIKTRGQQVTLSCSPISGHRSVSWYQQTPGQGLQFLFEYFSETQRNKGNFPGRFSGRQFSNSRSEMNVSTLELGDSALYLCASSRDVGRGETQYFGPGTRLLVL.

This clonotype was picked up many times. The chain is built from TRBV7-2 and TRBJ2-5, with 8 bases that match TRBD2. CDR3 length: 14 amino acids. The J segment lost 6 bases and the V segment lost 4 bases, leaving 7 bases of the junction unmatched. Germline CDR1 reads SGHTA; CDR2 reads FQGNSA. For the CDR3, the DNA is TGTGCCAGCAGCTCCCACGCGGGGGGACAGACCCAGTACTTC. Translating gives CASSSHAGGQTQYF. The full variable domain, rest sourced from reference TRBV7-2 and TRBJ2-5, is GAGVSQSPSNKVTEKGKDVELRCDPISGHTALYWYRQSLGQGLEFLIYFQGNSAPDKSGLPSDRFSAERTGGSVSTLTIQRTQQEDSAVYLCASSSHAGGQTQYFGPGTRLLVL.

The table lists this clonotype with many counts. The chain carries TRBV20-1 and TRBJ2-5; TRBD2 aligns across 7 bases. Germline values: CDR1 DFQATT, CDR2 SNEGSKA (reference sequence). CDR3 length: 13 residues. J was trimmed by 3 bases and V by 5 bases; bases with no gene match: 6. The CDR3 loop reads CSAHLLAKETQYF. In DNA form, the CDR3 reads TGCAGTGCTCACTTACTAGCGAAAGAGACCCAGTACTTC.

The chain employs TRBV10-3 and TRBJ2-1, with 11 bases fitting TRBD1. After removal of 6 bases from V and 0 bases from J, the junction contained 4 bases not matched to a gene. CDR1 is ENHRY, CDR2 SYGVKD, per germline. The CDR3 loop spans 16 amino acids. The CDR3 DNA reads TGTGCCATCAGGGGACAGGGGGAAAACTCCTACAATGAGCAGTTCTTC. It translates to CAIRGQGENSYNEQFF.

This clonotype occurred many times. The chain employs TRBV20-1 and TRBJ2-1; tentatively, D is TRBD2 (7 bases). The germline gives CDR1 DFQATT, CDR2 SNEGSKA (reference sequence). The CDR3 covers 16 residues. V was trimmed by 2 bases and J by 4 bases, leaving 18 bases between them. The CDR3 reads CSARTGGPTSYNEQFF. The DNA for the CDR3 is TGCAGTGCTAGAACCGGGGGGCCAACCTCATACAATGAGCAGTTCTTC.

This clonotype showed up many times. V and J are TRBV28 and TRBJ2-1; 14 nucleotides match TRBD2. Germline V gene data show CDR1 as MDHEN and CDR2 as SYDVKM. V lost 5 bases to trimming and J lost 6 bases; unmatched junction nucleotides: 9. The CDR3 totals 17 residues. For the CDR3, the DNA is TGTGCCAGCAGTCCCCAATCCGGGACTAGCGGGAGCAATGAGCAGTTCTTC. Translating it yields CASSPQSGTSGSNEQFF. Full variable domain (rest looked up from reference TRBV28 and TRBJ2-1): DVKVTQSSRYLVKRTGEKVFLECVQDMDHENMFWYRQDPGLGLRLIYFSYDVKMKEKGDIPEGYSVSREKKERFSLILESASTNQTSMYLCASSPQSGTSGSNEQFFGPGTRLTVL.

Relative to its sample, this clonotype is medium-sized. The chain recombines TRBV7-8 with TRBJ2-1, with 8 bases fitting TRBD2. Germline CDR1 reads SGHVS; CDR2 reads FQNEAQ. The CDR3 length is 15 residues. V was clipped by 6 bases and J by 0 bases; unmatched bases: 4. The CDR3 here is CASRQLAVSYNEQFF. As DNA, the CDR3 is TGTGCCAGCAGACAACTAGCGGTCTCCTACAATGAGCAGTTCTTC.